This T cell receptor (beta chain) was captured by sequencing in a study of T cell responses to AZD1222 COVID-19 vaccine. Points from the study as a whole: Reportedly, nearly half of unique spike TCRs recognized epitopes outside B.1.351/B.1.1.7 mutations.

Method: immunoSEQ multiplex PCR; TCRdb's copy keeps in-frame clones and lacks some. The sample contains fewer than 150,000 clones, 90% of which appear only once. In regard to this clone: The antigen is not known.

The origin of this receptor is an adult who received the AZD1222 COVID-19 vaccine. Sequences were derived from peripheral blood, sampled 28 days after the second AZD1222 dose.

The CDR3 nucleotides read TGTGCCAGCAGTTTTGAGGGGCCTCTAGCCAAAAACATTCAGTACTTC. It specifies CASSFEGPLAKNIQYF. V and J are TRBV28 and TRBJ2-4, with D perhaps matching TRBD1 or TRBD2 (5 bases each). V lost 3 bases and J lost 0, with 12 bases in between. From germline, CDR1 is MDHEN and CDR2 SYDVKM. The CDR3 runs to 16 residues.